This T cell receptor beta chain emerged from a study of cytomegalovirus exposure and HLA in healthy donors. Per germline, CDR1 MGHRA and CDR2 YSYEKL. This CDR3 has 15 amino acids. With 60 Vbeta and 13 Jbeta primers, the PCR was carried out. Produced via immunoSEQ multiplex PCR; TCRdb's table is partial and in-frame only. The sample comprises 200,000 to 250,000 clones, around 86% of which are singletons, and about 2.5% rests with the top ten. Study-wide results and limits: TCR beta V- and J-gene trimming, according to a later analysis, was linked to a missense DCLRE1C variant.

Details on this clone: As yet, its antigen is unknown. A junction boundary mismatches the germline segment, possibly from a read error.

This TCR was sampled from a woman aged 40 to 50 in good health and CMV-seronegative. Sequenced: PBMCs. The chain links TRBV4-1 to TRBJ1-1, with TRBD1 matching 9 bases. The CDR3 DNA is TGTGCCAGCAGCTTGGGCGGGACAGGGTCGCCCGAAGCTTTCTTT. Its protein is CASSLGGTGSPEAFF.